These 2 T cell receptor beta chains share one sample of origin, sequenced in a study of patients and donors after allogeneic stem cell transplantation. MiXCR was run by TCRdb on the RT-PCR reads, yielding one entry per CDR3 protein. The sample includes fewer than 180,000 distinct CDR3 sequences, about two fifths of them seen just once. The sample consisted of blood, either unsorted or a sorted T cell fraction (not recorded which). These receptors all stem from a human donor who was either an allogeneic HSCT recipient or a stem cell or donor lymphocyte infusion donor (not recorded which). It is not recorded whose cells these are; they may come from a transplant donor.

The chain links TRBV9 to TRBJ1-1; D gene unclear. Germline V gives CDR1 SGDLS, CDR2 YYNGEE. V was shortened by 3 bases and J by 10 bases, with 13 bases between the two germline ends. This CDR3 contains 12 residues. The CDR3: CASSGPREGAFF. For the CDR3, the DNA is TGTGCCAGCAGCGGGCCCCGGGAGGGAGCTTTCTTT.

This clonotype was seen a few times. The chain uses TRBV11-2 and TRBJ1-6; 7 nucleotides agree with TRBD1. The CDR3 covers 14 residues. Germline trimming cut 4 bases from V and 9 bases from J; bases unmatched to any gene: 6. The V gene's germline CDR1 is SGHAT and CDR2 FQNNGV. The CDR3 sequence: CASSWGTVVSPLHF. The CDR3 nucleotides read TGTGCCAGCAGCTGGGGGACAGTAGTTTCACCCCTCCACTTT.